The entry that follows covers one T cell receptor beta chain sequence. What it recognizes is unknown. The PCR had 60 Vbeta and 13 Jbeta primers. Clones were sequenced by immunoSEQ multiplex PCR, and TCRdb holds only the in-frame ones, with some missing. The sample lists about 170,000 clones; roughly 70% were seen once. These data belong to a study of cytomegalovirus exposure and HLA in healthy donors. Overall study context: Genotyping showed around four fifths of over 350 donors falling in the Caucasian-associated ancestry cluster.

Study conclusions and caveats: Later analysis suggested most CMV-associated TCR beta chains were HLA-restricted.

Germline CDR1 reads GTSNPN; CDR2 reads SVGIG (reference sequence). This CDR3 is 14 amino acids long. V gave up 5 bases and J gave up 1 base; unmatched junction bases: 1. The chain links TRBV30 to TRBJ2-2, with 10 bases that match TRBD2. The sequenced material came from PBMCs. The receptor was isolated from a young woman in good health and CMV-seropositive. The CDR3 nucleotides are TGTGCCTGGGGACTAGCGGTGAACACCGGGGAGCTGTTTTTT. Protein: CAWGLAVNTGELFF. The full variable domain, completed using reference TRBV30 and TRBJ2-2, is SQTIHQWPATLVQPVGSPLSLECTVEGTSNPNLYWYRQAAGRGLQLLFYSVGIGQISSEVPQNLSASRPQDRQFILSSKKLLLSDSGFYLCAWGLAVNTGELFFGEGSRLTVL.